The following is a T cell receptor (beta chain) sequence with its context. The data were produced by immunoSEQ multiplex PCR, yet TCRdb's version contains in-frame clones alone and is incomplete. The data contain fewer than 100,000 clones, around 90% of them singletons. The data stem from a study of a mutant IDH1 vaccine in newly diagnosed glioma. This CDR3 has 16 amino acids. CDR1 is MDHEN, CDR2 SYDVKM, per germline. Trimming took 2 bases from V and 2 from J, leaving 16 bases between them. Documented time point: baseline, week 1 (first vaccination visit). Treatment of the sample: pre-vaccination baseline after standard-of-care therapy.

Specimen: PBMCs, collected from a glioma patient treated with radiotherapy, temozolomide or both. The chain employs TRBV28 and TRBJ2-7; either TRBD1 or TRBD2 may supply D (6 bases each). The clonotype was recovered from a woman in her forties or fifties with glioma. Here the CDR3 DNA reads TGTGCCAGCAGTTTAGAAGGGGCAGGGGAGGCCTACGAGCAGTACTTC. Its protein product is CASSLEGAGEAYEQYF.